The 4 T cell receptor beta chains below come from one sample, sequenced in a study of CD4+ T cells in melanoma. TCRdb's table, derived via immunoSEQ multiplex PCR, lists solely in-frame clones and lacks some. Of tens of thousands of clones in the sample, around 80% were seen once. Specimen: cells from a culture (not recorded whether cultured in vitro). The receptors here all came from a human donor with melanoma.

The V and J genes are TRBV5-6 and TRBJ1-1, with TRBD1 as a possible D gene (5 bases). The CDR3 runs to 14 residues. V was shortened by 0 bases and J by 6 bases, with 12 bases between the two germline ends. CDR1 and CDR2 (germline): SGHDT, YYEEEE. The CDR3 spells CASSLGAGTPEAFF. CDR3 bases: TGTGCCAGCAGCTTGGGGGCGGGGACTCCTGAAGCTTTCTTT. Looking up the rest from reference TRBV5-6 and TRBJ1-1 gives the full variable domain: DAGVTQSPTHLIKTRGQQVTLRCSPKSGHDTVSWYQQALGQGPQFIFQYYEEEERQRGNFPDRFSGHQFPNYSSELNVNALLLGDSALYLCASSLGAGTPEAFFGQGTRLTVV.

The chain recombines TRBV2 with TRBJ2-5, with a tentative D call TRBD2 (6 bases). V gave up 8 bases and J gave up 5 bases, with 12 bases separating them. CDR1 is SNHLY and CDR2 is FYNNEI in the germline V gene. CDR3 size: 12 residues. CDR3 in amino acids: CASLSGGETQYF. The CDR3 coding sequence is TGTGCCAGCCTGTCTGGGGGGGAGACCCAGTACTTC.

The chain has TRBV5-1 and TRBJ1-4; 9 bases agree with TRBD1. The CDR3 sequence is 15 residues long. V trimming: 3 bases; J trimming: 7 bases; junction bases outside the gene matches: 7. Looked up from germline, CDR1 is SGHRS and CDR2 is YFSETQ. The CDR3 nucleotides are TGCGCCAGCAGCTCACGGACAGGGGAGATTGAAAAACTGTTTTTT. Amino acids: CASSSRTGEIEKLFF.

The rearrangement joins TRBV14 to TRBJ2-3, with D uncertain. CDR1 and CDR2 from the germline V gene are SGHDN and FVKESK. The CDR3 consists of 12 residues. Trimming took 3 bases from V and 4 from J, leaving 5 bases between them. CDR3 amino acids: CASSHFPDTQYF. The CDR3 DNA follows: TGTGCCAGCAGCCACTTCCCAGATACGCAGTATTTT.